This TCR beta chain was found in a study of human T cells and chemical hapten exposure. Germline V lookup: CDR1 SGHAT, CDR2 FQNNGV. V trimming: 5 bases; J trimming: 8 bases; junction bases outside the gene matches: 9. CDR3 length: 15 amino acids. This clonotype appeared a few times. TCRdb re-derived calls from the RACE reads in MiXCR, one entry per CDR3 protein. The sample has about 82,000 distinct CDR3 sequences, 13% seen once. The time point: patch test 3, about 24 weeks after DPC sensitization. Regarding treatment: therapeutic diphenylcyclopropenone sensitization with weekly scalp DPC. The chain carries TRBV11-2 and TRBJ2-1, with 10 bases fitting TRBD2. The sequence derives from a woman aged 45-65 years with alopecia areata. Some clones in this sample may be carry-over from other donors' samples. The sample in question was whole blood, obtained in connection with sensitization to the hapten diphenylcyclopropenone (DPC). In DNA, the CDR3 is TGTGCCAGCAGCATAATAGCGGGAGGAGGAGATGAGCAGTTCTTC. Its translation: CASSIIAGGGDEQFF.